This T cell receptor (beta chain) was sequenced in a study of blood T cell repertoires in COVID-19. Overall study context: The United States, Italy and Spain provided the acute and convalescent COVID-19 samples. The cDNA or gDNA used as material had been derived from T cells, B-cell-depleted T cells, or PBMCs.

Trimming removed 4 bases at V and 0 bases at J, with 7 bases between. CDR1 is PRHDT and CDR2 is FYEKMQ in the germline V gene (reference sequence). This CDR3 spans 14 amino acids. In the original analysis: Estimated nucleated cell counts came from reference gene primer amplification. Data came from immunoSEQ multiplex PCR; TCRdb stores just in-frame clones and leaves some out. V and J calls and clone size come straight from that table; D and trimming were deduced from the DNA. This table has 30,000 to 35,000 clones, around 85% appearing once. Sequenced material: peripheral blood. The source of this sequence is a human donor with acute or convalescent COVID-19. The donor label of this sample is uncertain. This chain joins TRBV13 and TRBJ1-3; no definite D call. The DNA for the CDR3 is TGTGCCAGCAGCTCGCAGTACTCTGGAAACACCATATATTTT. It translates to CASSSQYSGNTIYF.